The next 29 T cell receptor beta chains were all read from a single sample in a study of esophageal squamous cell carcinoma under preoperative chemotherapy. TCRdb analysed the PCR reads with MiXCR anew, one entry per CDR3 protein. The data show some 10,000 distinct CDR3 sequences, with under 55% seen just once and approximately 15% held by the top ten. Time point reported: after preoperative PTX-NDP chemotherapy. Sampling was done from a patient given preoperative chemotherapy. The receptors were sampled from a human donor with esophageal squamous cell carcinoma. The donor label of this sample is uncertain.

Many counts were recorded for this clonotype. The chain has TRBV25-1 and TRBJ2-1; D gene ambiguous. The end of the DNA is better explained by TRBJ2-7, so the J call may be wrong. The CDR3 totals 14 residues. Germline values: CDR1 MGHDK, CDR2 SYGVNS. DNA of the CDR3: TGTGCCAGCAGTGTCGCGACTTACAACTACGAGCAGTACTTC. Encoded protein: CASSVATYNYEQYF.

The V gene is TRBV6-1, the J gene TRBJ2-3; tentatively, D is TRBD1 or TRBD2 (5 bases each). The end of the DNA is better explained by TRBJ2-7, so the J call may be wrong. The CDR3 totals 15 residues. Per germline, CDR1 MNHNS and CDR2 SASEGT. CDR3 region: CARGSGASDQETQYF. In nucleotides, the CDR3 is TGTGCCAGGGGTTCCGGGGCTAGTGACCAAGAGACGCAGTACTTC.

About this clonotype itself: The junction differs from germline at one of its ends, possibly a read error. Here the CDR3 reads CGSLPGLGGTDTQYF. For the CDR3, the DNA is TGTGGCAGCCTCCCGGGGCTGGGCGGCACAGATACTCAGTACTTC. This chain connects TRBV6-1 to TRBJ2-4, with D tentatively TRBD1 or TRBD2 (5 bases each). Germline V lookup: CDR1 MNHNS, CDR2 SASEGT. The CDR3 extends over 15 amino acids.

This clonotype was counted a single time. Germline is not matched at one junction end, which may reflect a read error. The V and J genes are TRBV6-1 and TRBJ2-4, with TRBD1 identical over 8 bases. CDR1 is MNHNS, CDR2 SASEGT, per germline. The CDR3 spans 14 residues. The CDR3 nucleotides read TGTGCCAGCGCGGACAGGGACACCACAGACACGCAGTATTTC. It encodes CASADRDTTDTQYF.

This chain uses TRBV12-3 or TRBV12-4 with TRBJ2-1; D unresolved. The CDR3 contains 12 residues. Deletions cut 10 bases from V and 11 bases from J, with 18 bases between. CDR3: CAKSFRKNKQFF. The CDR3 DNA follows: TGTGCCAAGAGTTTCAGGAAAAATAAGCAGTTCTTC.

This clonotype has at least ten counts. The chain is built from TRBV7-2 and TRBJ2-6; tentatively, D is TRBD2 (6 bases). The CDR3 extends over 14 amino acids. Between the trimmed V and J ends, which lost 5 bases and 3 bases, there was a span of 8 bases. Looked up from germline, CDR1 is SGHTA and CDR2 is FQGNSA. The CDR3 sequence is CASSPGVGANVLTF. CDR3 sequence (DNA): TGTGCCAGCAGCCCGGGAGTTGGGGCCAACGTCCTGACTTTC.

CDR3 bases: TGTGCCAGCAGTCACCCCCCCGGGCAGGGGGCGAAGACCCAGTACTTC. This sequence encodes CASSHPPGQGAKTQYF. The chain joins TRBV6-5 to TRBJ2-5, with 8 nucleotides matching TRBD1. The CDR3 runs 16 residues. Looked up from germline, CDR1 is MNHEY and CDR2 is SVGAGI. V lost 5 bases to trimming and J lost 6 bases; unmatched junction nucleotides: 14.

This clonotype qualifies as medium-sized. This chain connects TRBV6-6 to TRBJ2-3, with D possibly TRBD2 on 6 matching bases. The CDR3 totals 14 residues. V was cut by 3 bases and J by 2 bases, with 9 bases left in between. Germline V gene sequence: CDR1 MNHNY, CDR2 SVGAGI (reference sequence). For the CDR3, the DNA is TGTGCCAGCAGTTATAGCGGTTACACAGATACGCAGTATTTT. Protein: CASSYSGYTDTQYF.

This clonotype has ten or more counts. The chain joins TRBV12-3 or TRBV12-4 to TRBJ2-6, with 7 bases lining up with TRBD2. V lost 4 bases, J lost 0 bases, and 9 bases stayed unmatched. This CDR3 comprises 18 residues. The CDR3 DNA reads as TGTGCCAGCAGTTCCCGGGACTACGGTATCTCTGGGGCCAACGTCCTGACTTTC. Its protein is CASSSRDYGISGANVLTF.

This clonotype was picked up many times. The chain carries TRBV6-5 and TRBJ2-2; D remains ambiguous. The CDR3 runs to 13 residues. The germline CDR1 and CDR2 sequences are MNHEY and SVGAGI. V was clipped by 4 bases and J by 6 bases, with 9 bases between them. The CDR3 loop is CASSLTRSGELFF. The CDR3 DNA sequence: TGTGCCAGCAGTTTAACACGCTCCGGGGAGCTGTTTTTT.

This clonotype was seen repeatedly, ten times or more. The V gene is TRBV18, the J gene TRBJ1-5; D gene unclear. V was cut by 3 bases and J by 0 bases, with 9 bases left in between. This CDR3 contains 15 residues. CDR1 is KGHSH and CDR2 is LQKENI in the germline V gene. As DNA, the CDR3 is TGTGCCAGCTCACCTTTCCAGGATAGCAATCAGCCCCAGCATTTT. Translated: CASSPFQDSNQPQHF.

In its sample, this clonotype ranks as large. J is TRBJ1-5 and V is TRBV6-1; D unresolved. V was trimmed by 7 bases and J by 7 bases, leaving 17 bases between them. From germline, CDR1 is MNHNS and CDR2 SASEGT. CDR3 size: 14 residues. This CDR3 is CASKGTRAEQPQHF. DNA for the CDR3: TGTGCCAGCAAGGGCACGAGGGCCGAACAGCCCCAGCATTTT.

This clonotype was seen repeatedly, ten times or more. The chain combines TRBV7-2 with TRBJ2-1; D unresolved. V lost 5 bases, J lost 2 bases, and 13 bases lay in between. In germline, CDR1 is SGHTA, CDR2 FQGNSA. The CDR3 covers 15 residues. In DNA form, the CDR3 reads TGTGCCAGCAGCCCTTTGTATGGGGCCTACAATGAGCAGTTCTTC. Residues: CASSPLYGAYNEQFF.

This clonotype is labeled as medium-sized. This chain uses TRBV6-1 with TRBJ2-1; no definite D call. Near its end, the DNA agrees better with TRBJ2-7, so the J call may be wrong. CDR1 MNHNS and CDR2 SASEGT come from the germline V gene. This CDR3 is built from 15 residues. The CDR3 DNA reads TGTGCCAGCAGGGACGGACGGGCCCCCTTCCATGAGCAGTACTTC. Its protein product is CASRDGRAPFHEQYF.

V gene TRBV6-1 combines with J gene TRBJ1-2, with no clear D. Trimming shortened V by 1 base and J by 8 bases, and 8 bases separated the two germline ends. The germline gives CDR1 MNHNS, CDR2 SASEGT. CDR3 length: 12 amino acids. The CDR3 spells CASSEVVDGYTF. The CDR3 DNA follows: TGTGCCAGCAGTGAAGTTGTGGACGGCTACACCTTC.

DNA for the CDR3: TGTGCCAGCAGTTTTGCAGGGGCCAAAAACGGGGAGCAGTTCTTC. Translating gives CASSFAGAKNGEQFF. This rearrangement joins TRBV12-3 or TRBV12-4 to TRBJ2-1; D is possibly TRBD1 (6 bases). Trimming took 3 bases from V and 10 from J, leaving 19 bases between them. The CDR3 consists of 15 residues.

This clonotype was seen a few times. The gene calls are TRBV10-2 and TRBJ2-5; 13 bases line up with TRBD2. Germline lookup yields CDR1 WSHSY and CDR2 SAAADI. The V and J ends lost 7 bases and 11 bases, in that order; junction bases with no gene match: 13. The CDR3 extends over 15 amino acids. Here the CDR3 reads CASTATGTSGIGQYF. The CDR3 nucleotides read TGCGCCAGCACGGCAACCGGGACTAGCGGGATTGGGCAGTACTTC.

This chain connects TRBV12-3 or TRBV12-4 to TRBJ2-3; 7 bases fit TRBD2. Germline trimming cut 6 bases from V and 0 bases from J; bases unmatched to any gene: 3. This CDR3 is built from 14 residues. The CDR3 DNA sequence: TGTGCCAGCAGGAGCGGGATTAGCACAGATACGCAGTATTTT. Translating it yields CASRSGISTDTQYF.

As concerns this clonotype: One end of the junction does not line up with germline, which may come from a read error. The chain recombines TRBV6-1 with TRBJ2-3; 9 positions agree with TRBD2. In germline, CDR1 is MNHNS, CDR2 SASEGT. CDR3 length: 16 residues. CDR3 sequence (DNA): TGTGCCAGCAGTGATGGGGGGCGGGAGGGCAAAGATATGCAGTATTTT. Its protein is CASSDGGREGKDMQYF.

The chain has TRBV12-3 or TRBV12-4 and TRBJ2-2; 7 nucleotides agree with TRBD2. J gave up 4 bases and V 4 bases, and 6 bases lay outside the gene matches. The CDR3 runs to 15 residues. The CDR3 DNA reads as TGTGCCAGCAGTTCCCCAGCGGGGTCCACCGGGGAGCTGTTTTTT. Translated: CASSSPAGSTGELFF.

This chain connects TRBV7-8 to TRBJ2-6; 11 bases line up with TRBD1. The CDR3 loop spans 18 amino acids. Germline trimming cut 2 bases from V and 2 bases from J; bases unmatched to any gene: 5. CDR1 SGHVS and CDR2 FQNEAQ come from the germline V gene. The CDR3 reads CASSLIGQGAAGANVLTF. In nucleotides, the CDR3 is TGTGCCAGCAGCTTAATCGGACAGGGGGCAGCTGGGGCCAACGTCCTGACTTTC.

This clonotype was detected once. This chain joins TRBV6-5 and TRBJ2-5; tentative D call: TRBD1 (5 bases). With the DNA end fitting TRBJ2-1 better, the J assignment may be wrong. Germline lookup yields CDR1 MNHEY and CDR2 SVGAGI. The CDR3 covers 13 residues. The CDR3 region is CASSLQNRIGQFF. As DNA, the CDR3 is TGTGCCAGCAGTCTACAAAACAGGATCGGGCAGTTCTTC.

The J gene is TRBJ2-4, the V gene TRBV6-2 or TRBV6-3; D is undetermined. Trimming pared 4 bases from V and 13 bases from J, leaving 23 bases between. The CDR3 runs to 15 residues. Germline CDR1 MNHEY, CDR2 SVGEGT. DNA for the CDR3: TGTGCCAGCAGTTTAAACCCGATAGCCAAAAACACCCAGTACTTC. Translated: CASSLNPIAKNTQYF.

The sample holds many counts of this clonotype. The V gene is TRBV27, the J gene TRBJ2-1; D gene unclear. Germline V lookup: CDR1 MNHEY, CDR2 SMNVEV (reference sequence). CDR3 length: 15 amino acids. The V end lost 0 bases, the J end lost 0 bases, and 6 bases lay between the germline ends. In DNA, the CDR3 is TGTGCCAGCAGTTTATCGAGAGCCTCCTACAATGAGCAGTTCTTC. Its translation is CASSLSRASYNEQFF.

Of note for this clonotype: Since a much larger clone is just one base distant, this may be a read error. Written as DNA, the CDR3 is TGTGCCAGCAGTTACTCCCGGACTAGCGGGAATTACAACGAGCAGTTCTTC. As protein: CASSYSRTSGNYNEQFF. The rearrangement uses TRBV6-5 and TRBJ2-1; 12 nucleotides match TRBD2. CDR1 is MNHEY and CDR2 is SVGAGI in the germline V gene. CDR3 length: 17 amino acids.

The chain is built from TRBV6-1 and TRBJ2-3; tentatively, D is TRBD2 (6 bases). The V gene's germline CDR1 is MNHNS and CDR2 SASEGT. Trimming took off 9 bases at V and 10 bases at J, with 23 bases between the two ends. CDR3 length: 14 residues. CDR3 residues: CASAGTRGANAQYF. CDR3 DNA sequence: TGTGCCAGTGCCGGGACCCGCGGGGCCAATGCGCAGTATTTT.

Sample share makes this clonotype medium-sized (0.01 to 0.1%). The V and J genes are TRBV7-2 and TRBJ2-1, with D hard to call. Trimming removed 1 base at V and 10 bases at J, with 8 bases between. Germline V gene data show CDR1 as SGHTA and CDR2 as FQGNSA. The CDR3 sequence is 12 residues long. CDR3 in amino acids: CASSLGYYEQFF. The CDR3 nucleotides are TGTGCCAGCAGCTTAGGATATTACGAGCAGTTCTTC.

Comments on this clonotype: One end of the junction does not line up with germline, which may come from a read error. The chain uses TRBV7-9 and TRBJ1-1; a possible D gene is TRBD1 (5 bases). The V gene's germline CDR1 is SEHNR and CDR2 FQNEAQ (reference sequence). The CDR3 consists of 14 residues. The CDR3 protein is CVSSLGEADTEAFF. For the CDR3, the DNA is TGTGTCAGCAGCTTGGGGGAGGCGGACACTGAAGCTTTCTTT.

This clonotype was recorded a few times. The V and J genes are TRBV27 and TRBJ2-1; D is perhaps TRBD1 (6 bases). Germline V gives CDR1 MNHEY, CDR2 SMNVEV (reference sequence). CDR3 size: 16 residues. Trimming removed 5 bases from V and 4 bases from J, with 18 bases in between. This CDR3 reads CASSQSDSGLYNEQFF. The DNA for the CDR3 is TGTGCCAGCAGTCAGTCGGACAGTGGGCTGTACAATGAGCAGTTCTTC.